This TCR beta chain was obtained from a study of blood T cell repertoires in COVID-19. Overall study context: The samples span acute and convalescent COVID-19 from the United States, Italy and Spain.

Original methodology: Nucleated cell number was recorded as an estimate derived from reference gene primer amplification. Assay: immunoSEQ multiplex PCR; the TCRdb copy retains only in-frame clones and omits some. D and trimming come from the DNA, and the V and J calls and clone size come from that table. The data contain more than 85,000 clones, over 65% of them singletons. With 1 base clipped from V and 2 bases from J, the junction kept 8 bases outside the gene matches. This CDR3 has 16 amino acids. The germline CDR1 and CDR2 sequences are LGHDT and YNNKEL (reference sequence). This clonotype originated in a woman of 80 years or more with acute or convalescent COVID-19. The sample was peripheral blood. The chain couples TRBV3-1 (or the pseudogene TRBV3-2) to TRBJ2-7; TRBD1 matches at 7 bases. The CDR3 DNA follows: TGTGCCAGCAGCCAAGTACGAGGGGGCGCCGCCTACGAGCAGTACTTC. Protein sequence: CASSQVRGGAAYEQYF.